The 22 T cell receptor beta chains listed next were all sequenced from one sample in a study of T cell responses to AZD1222 COVID-19 vaccine. TCRdb keeps only in-frame clones here, not all; method: immunoSEQ multiplex PCR. The repertoire holds roughly 150,000 clones, about 93% seen once, with approximately 7% in the top ten. The sequences come from peripheral blood, collected 28 days after the second AZD1222 dose. The receptors shown here come from an adult who received the AZD1222 COVID-19 vaccine.

This chain joins TRBV7-2 and TRBJ2-2; 10 bases line up with TRBD1. Germline-derived CDR1 and CDR2 are SGHTA and FQGNSA. The CDR3 contains 16 residues. The junction had 1 base not matched to a gene; V was cut back by 0 bases and J by 3 bases. CDR3 in amino acids: CASSLATGGYTGELFF. CDR3 DNA sequence: TGTGCCAGCAGCTTAGCGACAGGGGGCTACACCGGGGAGCTGTTTTTT.

J is TRBJ2-1 and V is TRBV30; D ambiguous. CDR3 length: 11 amino acids. Trimming pared 1 base from V and 6 bases from J, leaving 4 bases between. The germline CDR1 and CDR2 sequences are GTSNPN and SVGIG (reference sequence). The CDR3 here is CAWSAFNEQFF. CDR3 DNA sequence: TGTGCCTGGAGTGCCTTCAATGAGCAGTTCTTC.

In its sample, this clone was seen a few times. The chain employs TRBV2 and TRBJ1-1, with D uncertain. V gave up 5 bases and J gave up 3 bases, with 13 bases separating them. CDR1 and CDR2 from the germline V gene are SNHLY and FYNNEI. CDR3 length: 14 residues. The CDR3 DNA reads TGTGCCAGCAGTAAGGGCCTCGGGTACACTGAAGCTTTCTTT. Protein sequence: CASSKGLGYTEAFF.

The V call is TRBV5-6, the J call TRBJ1-6, with 7 positions matching TRBD1. Trimming at V came to 1 base and at J to 11 bases, leaving 9 bases not matched to a gene. This CDR3 has 15 residues. Germline CDR1 reads SGHDT; CDR2 reads YYEEEE. CDR3 in amino acids: CASSLSARGLTPLHF. The CDR3 nucleotides read TGTGCCAGCAGCTTGTCGGCCAGGGGGTTGACACCCCTCCACTTT.

V gene TRBV9 combines with J gene TRBJ2-7; D is perhaps TRBD2 (5 bases). The CDR3 runs to 15 residues. The germline gives CDR1 SGDLS, CDR2 YYNGEE. Trimming removed 3 bases from V and 2 bases from J, with 15 bases in between. For the CDR3, the DNA is TGTGCCAGCAGCGGCGGGCTCCCCAGTCCCTACGAGCAGTACTTC. Translated: CASSGGLPSPYEQYF.

The chain recombines TRBV6-5 with TRBJ1-3, with D uncertain. V was pared by 6 bases and J by 3 bases, with 15 bases between. Germline values: CDR1 MNHEY, CDR2 SVGAGI. The CDR3 is made up of 15 amino acids. The CDR3, as DNA: TGTGCCAGCAGGGAGGACGGTCTCTATGGAAACACCATATATTTT. Protein: CASREDGLYGNTIYF.

V gene TRBV20-1 combines with J gene TRBJ2-5; D not resolved. Trimming took 4 bases from V and 5 from J, leaving 8 bases between them. There are 11 residues in the CDR3. Germline lookup yields CDR1 DFQATT and CDR2 SNEGSKA (reference sequence). For the CDR3, the DNA is TGCAGTGCTAAGTTTGTGGAGACCCAGTACTTC. Translated, it gives CSAKFVETQYF.

The chain uses TRBV4-2 and TRBJ1-5; perhaps TRBD1 as D (5 bases). CDR3 length equals 14 residues. Trimming removed 0 bases from V and 4 bases from J, with 7 bases in between. Looked up from germline, CDR1 is LGHNA and CDR2 is YNFKEQ. CDR3 loop: CASSQEGGNQPQHF. CDR3 in DNA: TGTGCCAGCAGCCAAGAGGGGGGAAATCAGCCCCAGCATTTT.

This clone was observed once. The rearrangement joins TRBV6-5 to TRBJ2-7; possible D gene TRBD2, 7 bases. This CDR3 region has 15 residues. Germline CDR1 and CDR2: MNHEY and SVGAGI. The germline V and J ends were trimmed by 6 bases and 6 bases, with 21 bases remaining between them. The CDR3 reads CASRGAGAGESEQYF. The CDR3 coding sequence is TGTGCCAGCAGGGGCGCGGGGGCGGGGGAGAGCGAGCAGTACTTC.

This chain links TRBV4-1 with TRBJ1-6; D is uncertain. Germline V gene lookup returns CDR1 MGHRA and CDR2 YSYEKL. There are 13 residues in the CDR3. V lost 3 bases and J 7 bases, leaving 7 bases between the germline ends. In DNA, the CDR3 is TGCGCCAGCAGCCAGGGGAGGAATTCACCCCTCCACTTT. Encoded protein: CASSQGRNSPLHF.

This clone has just one count. The chain employs TRBV27 and TRBJ1-5; 7 positions agree with TRBD1. This CDR3 has 15 residues. J was trimmed by 5 bases and V by 3 bases; bases with no gene match: 7. The germline V gene encodes CDR1 MNHEY and CDR2 SMNVEV (reference sequence). For the CDR3, the DNA is TGTGCCAGCAGTTTCCCAGGGGGACTATATCAGCCCCAGCATTTT. As protein: CASSFPGGLYQPQHF.

The rearrangement links TRBV6-5 to TRBJ2-3; TRBD2 agrees at 12 bases. CDR3 length: 15 amino acids. Germline CDR1 and CDR2: MNHEY and SVGAGI. The J segment lost 7 bases and the V segment lost 2 bases, leaving 4 bases of the junction unmatched. CDR3 sequence (DNA): TGTGCCAGCAGTTACCGGGGACTAGCGGGTAATACGCAGTATTTT. Translated: CASSYRGLAGNTQYF.

This clone has just one count. The rearrangement uses TRBV21-1 and TRBJ1-6. TRBV21-1 is noted as a pseudogene. The CDR3 extends over 13 amino acids. The CDR3 bases are TGTGCCAGCAGCTTAGGCACGAATTCACCCCTCCACTTT. Its protein is CASSLGTNSPLHF.

This clone was picked up one time. This chain's CDR3 is CASSVAQDRTYEQYF. CDR3 nucleotide sequence: TGTGCCAGCAGCGTAGCCCAGGACAGAACCTACGAGCAGTACTTC. This chain joins TRBV9 and TRBJ2-7; D is perhaps TRBD1 (6 bases). The V gene lost 0 bases and the J gene lost 2 bases, with 12 bases spanning the gap. CDR3 size: 15 residues. CDR1 is SGDLS and CDR2 is YYNGEE in the germline V gene.

The gene calls are TRBV30 and TRBJ1-1; D not certain. This CDR3 spans 14 amino acids. Germline CDR1 is GTSNPN and CDR2 is SVGIG (reference sequence). Trimming removed 0 bases from V and 0 bases from J, with 8 bases in between. The CDR3 nucleotides are TGTGCCTGGAGTGTAGTGAGGATGAACACTGAAGCTTTCTTT. Translated, it gives CAWSVVRMNTEAFF.

The CDR3 DNA reads TGTGCCAGCAGTCCGACAGAGTATCAGCCCCAGCATTTT. Protein product: CASSPTEYQPQHF. V is TRBV6-5 and J is TRBJ1-5; perhaps TRBD1 as D (5 bases). The CDR3 runs to 13 residues. Germline loops: CDR1 MNHEY, CDR2 SVGAGI. Trimming shortened V by 5 bases and J by 5 bases, and 10 bases separated the two germline ends.

The chain links TRBV30 to TRBJ2-7; TRBD2 matches at 13 bases. The CDR3 has 14 residues. Germline CDR1 is GTSNPN and CDR2 is SVGIG (reference sequence). V trimming: 4 bases; J trimming: 2 bases; junction bases outside the gene matches: 2. CDR3 loop: CAWIGTSGAYEQYF. In DNA form, the CDR3 reads TGTGCCTGGATCGGGACTAGCGGGGCCTACGAGCAGTACTTC.

This clone was observed once. The gene calls are TRBV24-1 and TRBJ1-1; maybe TRBD1 (5 bases). V shed 9 bases and J shed 7 bases, with 17 bases lying between them. The CDR3 covers 13 residues. Germline-derived CDR1 and CDR2 are KGHDR and SFDVKD. Written as DNA, the CDR3 is TGTGCCACCCATTCAAACACAGGACTTGAAGCTTTCTTT. Protein product: CATHSNTGLEAFF.

V usage is TRBV16 and J usage is TRBJ1-1, with D maybe TRBD1 (6 bases). Trimming cost V 4 bases and J 3 bases, with 9 bases left between them. The CDR3 runs 13 residues. Germline lookup yields CDR1 KGHSY and CDR2 FQNENV. The DNA of the CDR3 is TGTGCCAGCAGCCGCTACAGGGACACTGAAGCTTTCTTT. Encoded protein: CASSRYRDTEAFF.

The V and J genes are TRBV12-3 or TRBV12-4 and TRBJ2-1; D is tentatively TRBD1 or TRBD2 (5 bases each). V dropped 6 bases and J dropped 8 bases, with 11 bases sitting between them. The CDR3 spans 12 residues. The CDR3 region is CASSPLGDEQFF. CDR3 sequence (DNA): TGTGCCAGCAGCCCCCTGGGGGATGAGCAGTTCTTC.

The chain is built from TRBV5-4 and TRBJ2-3; D may be TRBD2 (6 bases). The CDR3 runs 15 residues. Germline V gene lookup returns CDR1 SGHNT and CDR2 YYREEE (reference sequence). V lost 2 bases and J lost 2, with 12 bases in between. CDR3 sequence reads: CASSLYTGVTDTQYF. CDR3 in DNA: TGTGCCAGCAGCTTATATACGGGGGTCACAGATACGCAGTATTTT.

The rearrangement links TRBV7-2 to TRBJ1-2; D gene ambiguous. Trimming removed 3 bases from V and 3 bases from J, with 11 bases in between. The CDR3 is 14 residues long. Germline V CDR1 and CDR2: SGHTA, FQGNSA. Written as DNA, the CDR3 is TGTGCCAGCAGCTTGGGCTTAGATGACTATGGCTACACCTTC. Translation gives CASSLGLDDYGYTF.